The text below deals with one TCR beta chain. Its antigen remains undetermined. Base-call qualities are not available, and no considerably larger clone is one nucleotide away. This entry belongs to a study of chemoradiotherapy in HPV16-positive cancers (dated 2022 in TCRdb). For the wider study: Candidate HPV-specific T-cell clones and common TCR motifs were defined through functional T-cell assays on cells from a couple of HPV16-positive patients. The study asked whether T-cell immunity against the HPV oncoproteins E6 and E7 changes during chemoradiotherapy and whether it affects survival. Next, the candidate HPV-specific TCRs and motifs were followed in TCR repertoires from fewer than 100 patients with HPV-related cancers.

Repertoires were sampled multiple times during chemoradiotherapy, which allowed clonal expansion in the tumor microenvironment to be followed. CDR1 and CDR2, per the germline V gene (reference sequence), are LNHDA and SQIVND. The CDR3 goes from the cysteine to the phenylalanine over 15 residues. Of all the DNA, just the CDR3 is kept, 45 bases in frame from base 1. V is cut by 8 bases and J by 5 bases, and the space between the germline ends is 19 bases. Library preparation employed the immunoSEQ multiplex PCR assay. TCRdb mirrors the immuneACCESS table, restricted to in-frame sequences. Some clones are absent from its copies; in checked studies, under half trace to an unresolved V gene, and the reason for the others is unknown. This sample gives 9,500 to 15,000 clones in total; 85% to 90% of them show up just once. In total, the top ten clones hold approximately 6% of the sample. Broad study findings and their caveats: Expansion of candidate HPV-specific clones and E7-related TCR motifs was observed in the tumor microenvironment during treatment, whereas no such expansion was observed for non-HPV-specific T cells. Among HPV16-positive patients, expansion of HPV-responsive T cells during chemoradiotherapy was associated with better recurrence-free survival. Only two HPV16-positive patients were used to derive the functional definition of HPV-specific T cells, and the survival association was reported for HPV16-positive patients.

The sequencing used blood, collected from a patient who underwent chemoradiotherapy. This receptor was obtained from a human donor with HPV-associated anogenital cancer. Recombination linked TRBV19 to TRBJ2-1; the D gene is possibly TRBD2, with 6 bases matching. The CDR3 reads CASGMEGKTHNEQFF. The sequenced DNA is TGTGCCAGTGGAATGGAGGGGAAGACCCACAATGAGCAGTTCTTC.